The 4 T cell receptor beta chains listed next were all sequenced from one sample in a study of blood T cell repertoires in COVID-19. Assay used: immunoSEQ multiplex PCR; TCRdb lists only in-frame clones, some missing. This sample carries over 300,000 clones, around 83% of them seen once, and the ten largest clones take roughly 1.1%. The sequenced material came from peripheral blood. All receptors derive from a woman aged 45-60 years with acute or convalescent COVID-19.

The DNA for the CDR3 is TGCGCCAGCAGCTCAGGGGATTTGAACACTGAAGCTTTCTTT. It encodes CASSSGDLNTEAFF. This chain uses TRBV5-1 with TRBJ1-1; perhaps TRBD1 as D (6 bases). The ends were cut back, 3 bases at V and 0 bases at J, with 9 bases in the middle. The germline gives CDR1 SGHRS, CDR2 YFSETQ. The CDR3 is 14 residues long.

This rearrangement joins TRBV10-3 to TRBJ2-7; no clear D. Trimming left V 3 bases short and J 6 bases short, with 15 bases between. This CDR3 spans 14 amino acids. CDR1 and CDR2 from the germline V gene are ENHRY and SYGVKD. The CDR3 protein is CAISDPRLVSEQYV. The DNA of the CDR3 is TGTGCCATCAGTGACCCACGTTTAGTATCCGAGCAGTACGTC.

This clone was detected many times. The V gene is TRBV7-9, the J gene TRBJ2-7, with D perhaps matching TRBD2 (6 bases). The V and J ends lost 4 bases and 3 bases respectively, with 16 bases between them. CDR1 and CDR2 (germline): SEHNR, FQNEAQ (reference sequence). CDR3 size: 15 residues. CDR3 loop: CASSSPGGVGYEQYV. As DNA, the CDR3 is TGTGCCAGCAGCTCCCCCGGAGGGGTCGGCTACGAGCAGTACGTC.

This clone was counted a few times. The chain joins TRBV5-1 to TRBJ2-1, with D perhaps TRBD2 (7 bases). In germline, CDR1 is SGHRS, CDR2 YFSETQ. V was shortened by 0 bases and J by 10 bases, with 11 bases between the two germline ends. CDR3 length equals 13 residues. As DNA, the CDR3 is TGCGCCAGCAGCTTGGGCGGGGGCGAGGAGCAGTTCTTC. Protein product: CASSLGGGEEQFF.